This entry features one T cell receptor (beta chain) sequence. These data are taken from a study of cytomegalovirus exposure and HLA in healthy donors. It was with 60 Vbeta and 13 Jbeta primers that the PCR ran. Method: immunoSEQ multiplex PCR; TCRdb's copy keeps in-frame clones and lacks some. The sample includes approximately 93,000 clones, around 80% of them seen just once. Trimming left V 2 bases short and J 10 bases short, with 20 bases between. The CDR3 loop spans 16 amino acids. Per the germline V gene, CDR1 is KGHSH and CDR2 is LQKENI. The chain employs TRBV18 and TRBJ1-4; no clear D. Sequencing used PBMCs. This clonotype was obtained from a male donor in good health and CMV-seropositive. The CDR3 DNA reads TGTGCCAGCTCACCAACGTCTACACAGAGTGGTGGAAAACTGTTTTTT. As protein: CASSPTSTQSGGKLFF.